The sequence of this T cell receptor beta chain was determined in a study of cytomegalovirus exposure and HLA in healthy donors. The primer mix had 60 Vbeta and 13 Jbeta primers. Assay: immunoSEQ multiplex PCR; the TCRdb copy retains only in-frame clones and omits some. The sample has more than 120,000 clones, over 75% seen once. Findings of the study overall: Within an earlier analysis, most TCR beta V segments proved productive either about 87% or about 30% of the time. Across all donors, roughly uniform sequencing depth was an assumption of the presence/absence analyses.

Concerning this clone itself: The antigen remains undetermined.

Germline V lookup: CDR1 SGHRS, CDR2 YFSETQ. This CDR3 has 15 amino acids. V gave up 3 bases and J gave up 5 bases; unmatched junction bases: 6. The sequence was collected from a young woman in good health and CMV-seronegative. This chain joins TRBV5-1 and TRBJ2-1; 9 bases map to TRBD1. Material for sequencing was PBMCs. The chain's CDR3 is CASSYPRDRDNEQFF. Here the CDR3 DNA reads TGCGCCAGCAGCTACCCCCGGGACAGGGACAATGAGCAGTTCTTC. Supplemented by reference TRBV5-1 and TRBJ2-1, the full variable domain reads KAGVTQTPRYLIKTRGQQVTLSCSPISGHRSVSWYQQTPGQGLQFLFEYFSETQRNKGNFPGRFSGRQFSNSRSEMNVSTLELGDSALYLCASSYPRDRDNEQFFGPGTRLTVL.